The present entry profiles one TCR beta chain with its context. Its antigen is undetermined. The junction shows a germline mismatch at one end, possibly a read error. TCRdb keeps only in-frame clones here, not all; method: immunoSEQ multiplex PCR. The sample yields roughly 11,000 clones, approximately 89% seen once. This specimen comes from a study of graft-versus-host responses after intestinal transplantation. Study-wide results and limits: The authors found GvH clones in recipient marrow, some appearing first in ileum or blood.

The time point here: postoperative day 105 after intestinal transplantation (dayNNNN = postoperative day). CDR1 is MNHNS, CDR2 SASEGT, per germline. This CDR3 is built from 11 residues. This chain links TRBV6-1 with TRBJ2-7; D call uncertain. The clonotype comes from a human patient who received an intestinal transplant, so some T cells may come from the graft donor. The material sequenced was PBMCs, taken 105 days after intestinal transplantation. This chain's CDR3 is CASSESPFRFF. CDR3 in DNA: TGTGCCAGCAGTGAATCCCCCTTCCGCTTCTTC.